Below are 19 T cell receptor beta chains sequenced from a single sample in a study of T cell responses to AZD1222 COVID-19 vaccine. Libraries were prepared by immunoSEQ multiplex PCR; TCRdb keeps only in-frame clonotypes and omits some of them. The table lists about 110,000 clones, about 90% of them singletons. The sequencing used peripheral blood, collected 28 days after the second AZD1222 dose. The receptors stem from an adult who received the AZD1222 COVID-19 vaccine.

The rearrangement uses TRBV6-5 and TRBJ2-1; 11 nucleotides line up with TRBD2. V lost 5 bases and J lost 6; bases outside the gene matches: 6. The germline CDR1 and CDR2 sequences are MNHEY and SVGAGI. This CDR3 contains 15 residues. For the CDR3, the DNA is TGTGCCAGCAGTACCCGCGGGACTAGCGGCAATGAGCAGTTCTTC. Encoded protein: CASSTRGTSGNEQFF.

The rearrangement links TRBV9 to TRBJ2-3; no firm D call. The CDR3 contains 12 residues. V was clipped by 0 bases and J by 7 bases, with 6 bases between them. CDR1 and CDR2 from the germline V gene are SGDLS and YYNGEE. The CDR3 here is CASSVGENTQYF. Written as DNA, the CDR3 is TGTGCCAGCAGCGTAGGGGAAAATACGCAGTATTTT.

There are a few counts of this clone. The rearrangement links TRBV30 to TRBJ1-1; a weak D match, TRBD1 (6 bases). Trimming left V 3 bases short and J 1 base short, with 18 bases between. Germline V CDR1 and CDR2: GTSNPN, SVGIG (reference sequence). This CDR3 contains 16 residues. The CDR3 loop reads CAWRPSPGTKNTEAFF. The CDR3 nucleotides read TGTGCCTGGAGGCCCTCCCCCGGGACAAAGAACACTGAAGCTTTCTTT.

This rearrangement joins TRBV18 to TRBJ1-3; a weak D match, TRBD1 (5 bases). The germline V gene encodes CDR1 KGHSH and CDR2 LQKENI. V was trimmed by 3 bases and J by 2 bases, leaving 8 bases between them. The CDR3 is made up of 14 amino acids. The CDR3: CASSPQGAGNTIYF. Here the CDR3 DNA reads TGTGCCAGCTCACCTCAGGGCGCTGGAAACACCATATATTTT.

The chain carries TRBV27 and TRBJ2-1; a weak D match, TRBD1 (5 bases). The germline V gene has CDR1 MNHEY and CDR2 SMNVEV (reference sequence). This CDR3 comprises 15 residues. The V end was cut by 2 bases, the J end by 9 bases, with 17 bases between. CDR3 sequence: CASSLSFPPQGEQFF. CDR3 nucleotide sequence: TGTGCCAGCAGTTTAAGTTTTCCCCCTCAGGGTGAGCAGTTCTTC.

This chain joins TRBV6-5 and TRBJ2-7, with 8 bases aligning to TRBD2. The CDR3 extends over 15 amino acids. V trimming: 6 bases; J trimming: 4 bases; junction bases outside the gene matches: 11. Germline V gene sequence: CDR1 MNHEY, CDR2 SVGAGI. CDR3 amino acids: CASRQSGTSKYEQYF. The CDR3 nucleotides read TGTGCCAGCAGGCAATCCGGGACTAGTAAGTACGAGCAGTACTTC.

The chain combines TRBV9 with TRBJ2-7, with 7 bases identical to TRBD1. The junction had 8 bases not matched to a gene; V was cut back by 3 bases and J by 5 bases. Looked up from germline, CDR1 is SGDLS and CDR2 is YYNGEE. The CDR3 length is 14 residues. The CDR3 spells CASSGQGSLDEQYF. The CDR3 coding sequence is TGTGCCAGCAGCGGACAGGGTAGTCTTGACGAGCAGTACTTC. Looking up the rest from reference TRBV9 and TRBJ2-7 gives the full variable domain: DSGVTQTPKHLITATGQRVTLRCSPRSGDLSVYWYQQSLDQGLQFLIQYYNGEERAKGNILERFSAQQFPDLHSELNLSSLELGDSALYFCASSGQGSLDEQYFGPGTRLTVT.

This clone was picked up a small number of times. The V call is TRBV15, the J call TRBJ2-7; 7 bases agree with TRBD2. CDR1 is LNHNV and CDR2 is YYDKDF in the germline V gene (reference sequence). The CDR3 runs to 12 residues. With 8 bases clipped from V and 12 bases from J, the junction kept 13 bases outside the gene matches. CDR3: CATSTGTIARYF. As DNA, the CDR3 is TGTGCCACCTCTACCGGGACTATCGCTCGGTACTTC.

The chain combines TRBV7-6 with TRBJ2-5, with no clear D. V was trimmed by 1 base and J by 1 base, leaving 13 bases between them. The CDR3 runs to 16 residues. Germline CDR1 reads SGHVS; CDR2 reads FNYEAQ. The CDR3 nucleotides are TGTGCCAGCAGCTTAGGAGGCTGGGCAGTCCAAGAGACCCAGTACTTC. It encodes CASSLGGWAVQETQYF. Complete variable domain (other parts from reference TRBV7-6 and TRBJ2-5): GAGVSQSPRYKVTKRGQDVALRCDPISGHVSLYWYRQALGQGPEFLTYFNYEAQQDKSGLPNDRFSAERPEGSISTLTIQRTEQRDSAMYRCASSLGGWAVQETQYFGPGTRLLVL.

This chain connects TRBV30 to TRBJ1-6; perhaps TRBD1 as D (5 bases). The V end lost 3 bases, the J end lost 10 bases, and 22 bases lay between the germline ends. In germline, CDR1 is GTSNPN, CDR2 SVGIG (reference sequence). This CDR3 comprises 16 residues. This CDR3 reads CAWRKGESRLNSPLHF. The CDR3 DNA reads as TGTGCCTGGAGAAAAGGGGAGAGCCGATTGAACTCACCCCTCCACTTT.

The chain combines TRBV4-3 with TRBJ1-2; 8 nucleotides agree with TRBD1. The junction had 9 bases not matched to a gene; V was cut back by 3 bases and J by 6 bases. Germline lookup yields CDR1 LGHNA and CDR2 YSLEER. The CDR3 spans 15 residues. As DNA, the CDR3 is TGCGCCAGCAGCCAGCTCTCCTGGACAGGGAATGGCTACACCTTC. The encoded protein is CASSQLSWTGNGYTF.

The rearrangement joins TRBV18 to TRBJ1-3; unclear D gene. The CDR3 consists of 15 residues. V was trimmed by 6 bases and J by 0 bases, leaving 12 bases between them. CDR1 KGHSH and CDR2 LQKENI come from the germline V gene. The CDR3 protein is CASSTKTLSGNTIYF. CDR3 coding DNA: TGTGCCAGCTCTACCAAAACACTCTCTGGAAACACCATATATTTT.

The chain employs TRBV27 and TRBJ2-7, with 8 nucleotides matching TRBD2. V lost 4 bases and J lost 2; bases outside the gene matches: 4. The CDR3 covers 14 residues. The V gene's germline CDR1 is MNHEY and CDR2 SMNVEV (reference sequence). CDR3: CASSSRGGPYEQYF. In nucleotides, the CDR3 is TGTGCCAGCAGTTCCCGGGGGGGCCCCTACGAGCAGTACTTC.

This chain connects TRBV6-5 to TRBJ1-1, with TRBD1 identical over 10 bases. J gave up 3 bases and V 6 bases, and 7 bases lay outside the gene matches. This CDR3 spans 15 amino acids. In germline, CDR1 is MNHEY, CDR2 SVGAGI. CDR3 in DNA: TGTGCCAGCAGCCGACAGGGGGCCGGCGACACTGAAGCTTTCTTT. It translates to CASSRQGAGDTEAFF.

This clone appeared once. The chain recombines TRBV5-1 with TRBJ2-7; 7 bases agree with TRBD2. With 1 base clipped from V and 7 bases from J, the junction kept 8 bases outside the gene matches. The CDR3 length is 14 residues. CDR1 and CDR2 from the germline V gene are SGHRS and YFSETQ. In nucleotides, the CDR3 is TGCGCCAGCAGCTTGAGCAGCGGGGCGGGAGAGCAGTACTTC. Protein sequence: CASSLSSGAGEQYF.

The CDR3: CASSPPGQHTDTQYF. CDR3 in DNA: TGTGCCAGCTCACCGCCGGGACAGCACACAGATACGCAGTATTTT. V gene TRBV18 combines with J gene TRBJ2-3, with TRBD1 identical over 7 bases. This CDR3 contains 15 residues. Germline CDR1 KGHSH, CDR2 LQKENI. V was pared by 3 bases and J by 2 bases, with 5 bases of the junction left unmatched.

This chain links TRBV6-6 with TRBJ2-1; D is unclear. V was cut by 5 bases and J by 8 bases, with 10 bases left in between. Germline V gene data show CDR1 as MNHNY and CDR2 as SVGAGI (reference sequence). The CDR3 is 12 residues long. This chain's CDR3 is CASSLDQDEQFF. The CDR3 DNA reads TGTGCCAGCAGTCTCGACCAAGATGAGCAGTTCTTC.

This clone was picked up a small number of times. Here the CDR3 DNA reads TGTGCCAGCAGCTTATATAGAATGGACGGGTCTCGTGGCTACACCTTC. Translated: CASSLYRMDGSRGYTF. The V and J genes are TRBV7-9 and TRBJ1-2; the D is unclear. The CDR3 covers 16 residues. Trimming cost V 2 bases and J 7 bases, with 20 bases left between them. Germline CDR1 and CDR2: SEHNR and FQNEAQ (reference sequence).

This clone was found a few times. CDR3 bases: TGCAGCGTTGCGCGGGACCCCGATGAGAGCTACACCTTC. Translation gives CSVARDPDESYTF. This sequence joins TRBV29-1 and TRBJ1-2, with D possibly matching TRBD1 (5 bases). The germline V gene encodes CDR1 SQVTM and CDR2 ANQGSEA. The V gene lost 4 bases and the J gene lost 9 bases, with 18 bases spanning the gap. This CDR3 spans 13 amino acids.